A selection of T cell receptor beta chains follows, all from one sample in a study of blood T cell repertoires in COVID-19. Data came from immunoSEQ multiplex PCR; TCRdb stores just in-frame clones and leaves some out. The sample lists approximately 360,000 clones, about 87% occurring once. Sequencing used PBMCs or T cells enriched from blood (not recorded which). Receptor source: a man in his forties in a cohort exposed to, infected with or recovered from COVID-19 (not recorded which). The CDR3 runs from the conserved cysteine through the conserved F or W. A D gene is named only where the DNA matches it firmly. Size values are once, few and many counts, or a class for expanded clones, and some rows have none.

v_gene	j_gene	abundance	d_gene	CDR3nt	CDR3aa
TRBV3-1/TRBV3-2	TRBJ1-5	NA	NA	TGTGCCAGCAGCCAGGAACCACGGGAGCCCCAGCATTTT	CASSQEPREPQHF
TRBV28	TRBJ1-2	NA	NA	TGTGCCAGCAGTTGGGGGAGGGGGAACTATGGCTACACCTTC	CASSWGRGNYGYTF
TRBV2	TRBJ1-5	NA	NA	TGTGCCAGCAGTGAGGGAGGGACGCCGGGCAATCAGCCCCAGCATTTT	CASSEGGTPGNQPQHF
TRBV28	TRBJ1-5	NA	NA	TGTGCCAGCAGTTTAATTTGGGCAAATCAGCCCCAGCATTTT	CASSLIWANQPQHF
TRBV6-5	TRBJ2-5	NA	NA	TGTGCCAGCAGTTACCGGGGGGCTCTAGAGACCCAGTACTTC	CASSYRGALETQYF
TRBV24-1	TRBJ2-2	NA	TRBD2	TGTGCCACCAGTGATTTGCCAGGACTAGCGGGAGAAACCGGGGAGCTGTTTTTT	CATSDLPGLAGETGELFF
TRBV27	TRBJ2-3	few	NA	TGTGCCAGCAGTAGCATCACAGATACGCAGTATTTT	CASSSITDTQYF
TRBV6-1	TRBJ1-2	NA	NA	TGTGCCAGCAGTGAGACAACTCAGGGCCGGCATGGCTACACCTTC	CASSETTQGRHGYTF
TRBV18	TRBJ2-5	once	NA	TGTGCCAGCTCACCACCGGGGAGCGGGCAAGAGACCCAGTACTTC	CASSPPGSGQETQYF
TRBV6-1	TRBJ2-7	NA	NA	TGTGCCAGCAGTGAAGTGCGGGCATCCTACGAGCAGTACTTC	CASSEVRASYEQYF
TRBV11-3	TRBJ2-2	NA	TRBD1	TGTGCCAGCAGCTTAGATGGACAGGGGATCGGGGAGCTGTTTTTT	CASSLDGQGIGELFF
TRBV4-1	TRBJ1-2	NA	NA	TGCGCCAGCAGCCAAGGAGATTCCTATGGCTACACCTTC	CASSQGDSYGYTF
TRBV6-5	TRBJ2-5	NA	NA	TGTGCCAGCAGTCTCGCTATGCAAGAGACCCAGTACTTC	CASSLAMQETQYF
TRBV6-1	TRBJ2-3	NA	TRBD1	TGTGCCAGCAGTGCTAGGAACAGGGGGTTCACAGATACGCAGTATTTT	CASSARNRGFTDTQYF
TRBV5-6	TRBJ1-2	NA	NA	TGTGCCAGCAGCCAGGAAAGCTATGGCTACACCTTC	CASSQESYGYTF
TRBV21-1	TRBJ2-4	NA	NA	TGTGCCAGCAGCAAACGGGCGGGTACGATAGCCAAAAACATTCAGTACTTC	CASSKRAGTIAKNIQYF
TRBV7-2	TRBJ2-1	few	NA	TGTGCCAGCAGCTTACGGGAACGTGATGAGCAGTTCTTC	CASSLRERDEQFF
TRBV5-6	TRBJ2-5	NA	TRBD2	TGTGCCAGCAGCATGGGACTAGCGGGAGTCCTGGAGACCCAGTACTTC	CASSMGLAGVLETQYF
TRBV30	TRBJ1-3	NA	NA	TGTGCCTGGAGTGTGGAGTTCGGAAACACCATATATTTT	CAWSVEFGNTIYF
TRBV2	TRBJ2-7	once	TRBD1	TGTGCCAGCAGTGAATCCCGGGACAGAGCCTACGAGCAGTACTTC	CASSESRDRAYEQYF
TRBV5-4	TRBJ2-4	NA	NA	TGTGCCAGCAGCTTCCGGGACACACTAGCCAAAAACATTCAGTACTTC	CASSFRDTLAKNIQYF
TRBV18	TRBJ1-4	NA	TRBD1	TGTGCCAGCTCACCGGACAGGGGGACTCATGAAAAACTGTTTTTT	CASSPDRGTHEKLFF
TRBV4-1	TRBJ1-4	NA	NA	TGCGCCAGCAGCCAAGATGGGGCTATAAGGGGAAAACTGTTTTTT	CASSQDGAIRGKLFF
TRBV7-9	TRBJ2-7	NA	TRBD2	TGTGCCAGCAGCTTTCTAGCGGGAGATCTCGACGAGCAGTACTTC	CASSFLAGDLDEQYF
TRBV28	TRBJ2-7	NA	TRBD1	TGTGCCAGCAGTTCTCCGGGACAGGCAAGATCCTACGAGCAGTACTTC	CASSSPGQARSYEQYF
TRBV19	TRBJ1-2	NA	NA	TGTGCCAGTAGTATAGTGACAGCCAACTATGGCTACACCTTC	CASSIVTANYGYTF
TRBV27	TRBJ2-1	once	TRBD2	TGTGCCAGCAGTATACCCCTAGCGGGAGGTATTAATGAGCAGTTCTTC	CASSIPLAGGINEQFF
TRBV28	TRBJ2-7	NA	NA	TGTGCCAGCAGTTCTACCTACGAGCAGTACTTC	CASSSTYEQYF
TRBV19	TRBJ2-3	few	TRBD2	TGTGCCAGTAGTATAGGATTCGGGACTAGCGAATCTAGCACAGATACGCAGTATTTT	CASSIGFGTSESSTDTQYF
TRBV10-3	TRBJ1-6	NA	TRBD1	TGTGCCATCAGTGCCGACAGGGGAGGTTCACCCCTCCACTTT	CAISADRGGSPLHF
TRBV5-1	TRBJ1-1	NA	TRBD1	TGCGCCAGCAGCCGACAGGGAATGAACACTGAAGCTTTCTTT	CASSRQGMNTEAFF
TRBV7-6	TRBJ2-7	NA	TRBD2	TGTGCCAGCAGCTTAATCTTGGCTAGCGGGAGAACCTACGAGCAGTACTTC	CASSLILASGRTYEQYF
TRBV5-4	TRBJ2-2	NA	NA	TGTGCCAGCAGCTTGGGGGAGAAGAGAAGCACCGGGGAGCTGTTTTTT	CASSLGEKRSTGELFF
TRBV16	TRBJ2-7	NA	TRBD2	TGTGCCAGCAGCCAGGGAGGGTACGAGCAGTACTTC	CASSQGGYEQYF
TRBV7-2	TRBJ1-3	NA	NA	TGTGCCAGCAGCAACATTCAGATCAGCTCTGGAAACACCATATATTTT	CASSNIQISSGNTIYF
TRBV30	TRBJ2-7	NA	NA	TGTGCCTGCCGCTATAAGGCGGCCTACGAGCAGTACTTC	CACRYKAAYEQYF
TRBV29-1	TRBJ1-2	NA	TRBD1	TGCAGCGTTGGGACAGGGACGGGCTATGGCTACACCTTC	CSVGTGTGYGYTF
TRBV10-3	TRBJ1-2	NA	TRBD1	TGTGCCATCAGTAATCTTGGACAGGGCCAGGGAAATGGCTACACCTTC	CAISNLGQGQGNGYTF
TRBV5-1	TRBJ2-1	few	NA	TGCGCCAGCAGCTTCGCGGGCAATGAGCAGTTCTTC	CASSFAGNEQFF
TRBV6-5	TRBJ2-1	NA	NA	TGTGCCAGCAGGAAAAGTCCAGGTTCCTACAATGAGCAGTTCTTC	CASRKSPGSYNEQFF
TRBV27	TRBJ2-1	once	TRBD2	TGTGCCAGCAGTTTACAACTAGCGGGATATAATGAGCAGTTCTTC	CASSLQLAGYNEQFF
TRBV5-1	TRBJ1-5	NA	NA	TGCGCCAGTGCCGGGGAGCCCCAGCATTTT	CASAGEPQHF
TRBV21-1	TRBJ1-1	NA	NA	TGTGCCAGCAGCAAAGTAAAGACAAGGAACACTGAAGCTTTCTTT	CASSKVKTRNTEAFF
TRBV9	TRBJ2-2	NA	NA	TGTGCCAGCAGCGTAGAGTACAGAAACACCGGGGAGCTGTTTTTT	CASSVEYRNTGELFF
TRBV30	TRBJ2-7	NA	TRBD2	TGTGCCTGGAGCCCGGGACTAGCGGCCTACGAGCAGTACTTC	CAWSPGLAAYEQYF
TRBV28	TRBJ1-3	NA	NA	TGTGCCAGCGTCTCGGTCGGAAACACCATATATTTT	CASVSVGNTIYF
TRBV11-1	TRBJ2-7	NA	TRBD1	TGTGCCAGCAGCTCCGGGACAGGAGAGCAGTACTTC	CASSSGTGEQYF
TRBV5-1	TRBJ1-1	NA	NA	TGCGCCAGCAGCTTGGTGGGGGGGCTGGTTACTGAAGCTTTCTTT	CASSLVGGLVTEAFF
TRBV5-4	TRBJ2-7	NA	TRBD2	TGTGCCAGCAGCTTACCCGTGGCGGGAGGGCTAGAGCAGTACTTC	CASSLPVAGGLEQYF
TRBV2	TRBJ2-1	NA	TRBD2	TGTGCCAGCAGCTCTAGCGGGAGGGTAGTCGGTGAGCAGTTCTTC	CASSSSGRVVGEQFF
TRBV7-9	TRBJ2-7	NA	NA	TGTGCCAGCAGCCCCCTGACAAGCGGGTCCTCCTACGAGCAGTACTTC	CASSPLTSGSSYEQYF
TRBV29-1	TRBJ2-7	NA	TRBD2	TGCAGCGTTGGGGGGGGTTCCGCGTTCGAGCAGTACTTC	CSVGGGSAFEQYF
TRBV5-4	TRBJ2-5	NA	TRBD1	TGTGCCAGCAGCTATCGGACAGGGGGGGGAGAGACCCAGTACTTC	CASSYRTGGGETQYF
TRBV5-1	TRBJ2-2	NA	TRBD2	TGCGCCAGCAGCTTGCAAACACTAGCGAGCGGGGAGCTGTTTTTT	CASSLQTLASGELFF
TRBV27	TRBJ2-7	NA	NA	TGTGCCAGCAGTTTATCGGTGGACTACTCCTACGAGCAGTACTTC	CASSLSVDYSYEQYF
TRBV4-2	TRBJ2-2	NA	TRBD2	TGTGCCAGCAGCCAAGTGGGAGGGCAAGGGACCGGGGAGCTGTTTTTT	CASSQVGGQGTGELFF
TRBV7-9	TRBJ1-6	NA	TRBD1	TGTGCCAGCAGCTTACCGGACAGGGTATCACCCCTCCACTTT	CASSLPDRVSPLHF
TRBV14	TRBJ2-3	NA	TRBD1	TGTGCCAGCAGCCAAGGTACAGGGGGACTCACAGATACGCAGTATTTT	CASSQGTGGLTDTQYF